This T cell receptor (beta chain) was obtained from a study of blood T cell repertoires in COVID-19. Study-level information: Acute and convalescent COVID-19 specimens originated in the United States, Italy and Spain. T cells, B-cell-depleted T cells, or PBMCs supplied cDNA or gDNA.

Trimming left V 4 bases short and J 4 bases short, with 10 bases between. Germline loops: CDR1 SGHDN, CDR2 FVKESK. There are 14 residues in the CDR3. Methods used by the authors: Estimates of nucleated cell counts were drawn from the amplification of reference gene primers. Produced via immunoSEQ multiplex PCR; TCRdb's table is partial and in-frame only. D and trimming were read from the DNA, whereas the V and J calls and clone size are those reported in that table. The table shows under 200,000 clones, with 70% to 80% occurring only once. Enrollment of patients from Seattle took place during active infection, with longitudinal follow-up.

The sequenced sample was peripheral blood. The TCR sequence derives from a woman aged 40-49 years with COVID-19, enrolled during active disease. The chain has TRBV14 and TRBJ2-2, with TRBD2 as a possible D gene (5 bases). CDR3 DNA sequence: TGTGCCAGCAGCCTAATTCGGGGCACCGGGGAGCTGTTTTTT. Translated: CASSLIRGTGELFF.